This T cell receptor beta chain originates from a study of T-cell reconstitution after alpha-beta-depleted transplantation in children. Unique molecular identifiers were incorporated when the TCRbeta library was constructed. A single record per CDR3 protein comes from TCRdb applying MiXCR to the PCR reads. The sample lists around 100,000 distinct CDR3 sequences; 5% to 6% were seen once. Study-wide results and caveats: About two months after transplant, alpha-beta T cells reportedly came from several hundred expanded graft clones. It was newly produced T cells that mostly accounted for T-cell counts and diversity one year after transplant. Several patients had high TCRbeta diversity at day 60; it came from surviving recipient T cells and thymic progenitors.

The V gene lost 10 bases and the J gene lost 3 bases, with 15 bases spanning the gap. CDR3 length: 13 residues. Germline lookup yields CDR1 SNHLY and CDR2 FYNNEI. This clonotype was picked up many times. What it binds is not known. The chain is built from TRBV2 and TRBJ1-2, with D unresolved. The TCR was taken from a female patient aged 2 to 10 who had a stem cell transplant for Fanconi anemia, so the T cells may come from the graft donor. The sample here was PBMCs, mostly from graft donor cells, taken 60 days after TCRalphabeta/CD19-depleted stem cell transplant. The CDR3 region is CATALVEDYGYTF. CDR3 DNA sequence: TGTGCCACCGCTCTGGTGGAAGACTATGGCTACACCTTC.